These 18 T cell receptor beta chains were sequenced from one sample in a study of CD8 T cells in Susac syndrome. Random-hexamer reverse transcription was applied to about 0.5 to 1 ug RNA. TCRdb called the immunoSEQ multiplex PCR reads again in MiXCR, with one record for every CDR3 protein. The table includes hundreds of thousands of distinct CDR3 sequences, around 83% detected once. The specimen was CD8+ T cells from PBMCs. The receptors were gathered from a human donor with multiple sclerosis.

The chain links TRBV2 to TRBJ2-2, with D perhaps assigned TRBD1 or TRBD2 (6 bases each). The CDR3 runs 14 residues. The V end was cut by 11 bases, the J end by 6 bases, with 19 bases between. Looked up from germline, CDR1 is SNHLY and CDR2 is FYNNEI. CDR3 coding DNA: TGTGCCGTACGCGGAGGGGGTAACGCCGGGGAGCTGTTTTTT. Translation: CAVRGGGNAGELFF. The full variable domain, completed using reference TRBV2 and TRBJ2-2, is EPEVTQTPSHQVTQMGQEVILRCVPISNHLYFYWYRQILGQKVEFLVSFYNNEISEKSEIFDDQFSVERPDGSNFTLKIRSTKLEDSAMYFCAVRGGGNAGELFFGEGSRLTVL.

To note about this clonotype: The junction shows a germline mismatch at one end, possibly a read error. This chain links TRBV3-1 with TRBJ2-2; perhaps TRBD1 as D (6 bases). The germline CDR1 and CDR2 sequences are LGHDT and YNNKEL (reference sequence). This CDR3 has 15 residues. The DNA for the CDR3 is TGTGCCAGCAGCCAAGTTTCACAGGGTATCGGGGAGCTTTTTTTT. Translating it yields CASSQVSQGIGELFF.

Details on this clonotype: One junction end does not reproduce the germline sequence, and a read error may be involved. The chain is built from TRBV6-6 and TRBJ2-7; maybe TRBD2 (7 bases). Germline V gives CDR1 MNHNY, CDR2 SVGAGI (reference sequence). CDR3 size: 13 residues. The CDR3 DNA reads as TGTGCCAGCAGTCGATACGGGGGGCCCGAGCAGTGCTTC. It is translated as CASSRYGGPEQCF.

V gene TRBV4-1 combines with J gene TRBJ1-3; D gene uncertain. The germline gives CDR1 MGHRA, CDR2 YSYEKL. This CDR3 comprises 15 residues. Trimming cost V 1 base and J 3 bases, with 10 bases left between them. CDR3 nucleotide sequence: TGCGCCAGCAGCCAAGGGGTTTTAGATGGAAACACCATATATTTT. It specifies CASSQGVLDGNTIYF.

The genes are TRBV24-1 and TRBJ1-3; weak D call: TRBD1 (6 bases). Trimming took off 7 bases at V and 5 bases at J, with 17 bases between the two ends. Germline-derived CDR1 and CDR2 are KGHDR and SFDVKD. There are 15 residues in the CDR3. CDR3 sequence reads: CATRKQGRHRNTIYF. In nucleotides, the CDR3 is TGTGCCACCAGAAAACAGGGACGGCATCGAAACACCATATATTTT.

V is TRBV12-3 or TRBV12-4 and J is TRBJ1-5; D gene unclear. Trimming removed 5 bases at V and 11 bases at J, with 19 bases between. There are 14 residues in the CDR3. CDR3 nucleotide sequence: TGTGCCAGCAGTCCCGAAAGTGGGTCACTGTCCCAGCATTTT. The encoded protein is CASSPESGSLSQHF.

J is TRBJ1-1 and V is TRBV27; D not resolved. Trimming left V 0 bases short and J 4 bases short, with 12 bases between. Germline V gene sequence: CDR1 MNHEY, CDR2 SMNVEV (reference sequence). This CDR3 region has 15 residues. The CDR3 DNA is TGTGCCAGCAGTTTATCGCGGAGGGCGGCCACTGAAGCTTTCTTT. It codes for CASSLSRRAATEAFF.

The V call is TRBV7-2, the J call TRBJ2-7, with D possibly TRBD1 on 6 matching bases. The germline CDR1 and CDR2 sequences are SGHTA and FQGNSA. Trimming removed 6 bases from V and 1 base from J, with 13 bases in between. The CDR3 is 14 amino acids. The CDR3 protein is CASSKIDRSYEQYF. For the CDR3, the DNA is TGTGCCAGCAGTAAAATAGACAGGTCCTACGAGCAGTACTTC.

V usage is TRBV30 and J usage is TRBJ1-1; D is perhaps TRBD1 (6 bases). The germline CDR1 and CDR2 sequences are GTSNPN and SVGIG (reference sequence). The V and J ends lost 1 base and 6 bases respectively, with 9 bases between them. The CDR3 length is 12 residues. The DNA for the CDR3 is TGTGCCTGGAGTGAACAGGGTGCTGAAGCTTTCTTT. Its translation: CAWSEQGAEAFF.

This chain uses TRBV6-5 with TRBJ2-3; 7 positions match TRBD1. The CDR3 covers 17 residues. Per germline, CDR1 MNHEY and CDR2 SVGAGI. Germline trimming cut 2 bases from V and 3 bases from J; bases unmatched to any gene: 11. The CDR3 spells CASSYISPTGQTDTQYF. In DNA, the CDR3 is TGTGCCAGCAGTTACATCTCCCCGACAGGGCAGACAGATACGCAGTATTTT.

This chain joins TRBV11-2 and TRBJ1-5; D call uncertain. V lost 5 bases, J lost 6 bases, and 17 bases lay in between. Germline CDR1 SGHAT, CDR2 FQNNGV. CDR3 length: 15 residues. The DNA of the CDR3 is TGTGCCAGCAGCCCCCTTAATGGGCTGGGTCAGCCCCAGCATTTT. Its protein product is CASSPLNGLGQPQHF.

This clonotype was detected a few times. This chain connects TRBV11-2 to TRBJ2-3; 10 bases map to TRBD2. CDR1 is SGHAT, CDR2 FQNNGV, per germline. J lost 3 bases, V lost 1 base, and 1 base had no gene match. CDR3 size: 15 residues. As DNA, the CDR3 is TGTGCCAGCAGCTTAGTACTAGCGGGGACAGATACGCAGTATTTT. It translates to CASSLVLAGTDTQYF.

This clonotype turned up a few times. The chain combines TRBV27 with TRBJ1-1, with 8 bases lining up with TRBD1. The CDR3 extends over 14 amino acids. Germline-derived CDR1 and CDR2 are MNHEY and SMNVEV (reference sequence). The J segment lost 7 bases and the V segment lost 3 bases, leaving 7 bases of the junction unmatched. The CDR3 reads CASSFSGTGIEAFF. The CDR3 DNA reads as TGTGCCAGCAGTTTCTCCGGGACAGGAATTGAAGCTTTCTTT.

This clonotype was counted once. The CDR3 protein is CASMWVSGSFHNEQFF. In nucleotides, the CDR3 is TGTGCCAGCATGTGGGTCAGCGGGAGTTTCCACAATGAGCAGTTCTTC. The chain employs TRBV7-9 and TRBJ2-1; the match to TRBD2 covers 8 bases. The CDR3 sequence is 16 residues long. The germline V gene encodes CDR1 SEHNR and CDR2 FQNEAQ (reference sequence). The junction had 13 bases not matched to a gene; V was cut back by 7 bases and J by 5 bases.

This clonotype was recorded a few times. The chain couples TRBV10-3 to TRBJ2-7; TRBD2 matches 8 bases. J gave up 4 bases and V 4 bases, and 6 bases lay outside the gene matches. The germline V gene has CDR1 ENHRY and CDR2 SYGVKD. There are 14 residues in the CDR3. Written as DNA, the CDR3 is TGTGCCATCAGTGGGGCGGGAGGAAGGTACGAGCAGTACTTC. Translation gives CAISGAGGRYEQYF.

A single count supports this clonotype. This sequence joins TRBV4-1 and TRBJ1-2; D possibly corresponds to TRBD1 (6 bases). The CDR3 is 15 residues long. V was clipped by 0 bases and J by 6 bases, with 14 bases between them. The germline CDR1 and CDR2 sequences are MGHRA and YSYEKL. For the CDR3, the DNA is TGCGCCAGCAGCCAAGATCGTCCAACAGGGCATGGCTACACCTTC. Its translation: CASSQDRPTGHGYTF.

This chain links TRBV13 with TRBJ1-1; D is possibly TRBD1 (6 bases). This CDR3 has 15 amino acids. CDR1 PRHDT and CDR2 FYEKMQ come from the germline V gene (reference sequence). The V gene lost 1 base and the J gene lost 2 bases, with 11 bases spanning the gap. This chain's CDR3 is CASSLAGTFNTEAFF. Written as DNA, the CDR3 is TGTGCCAGCAGCTTAGCAGGGACATTCAACACTGAAGCTTTCTTT.

This chain uses TRBV7-9 with TRBJ1-1, with D hard to call. CDR1 and CDR2 from the germline V gene are SEHNR and FQNEAQ (reference sequence). The V and J ends lost 9 bases and 7 bases respectively, with 12 bases between them. The CDR3 loop spans 11 amino acids. The CDR3 DNA follows: TGTGCCAGTGGGGTTGGTGGTGAAGCTTTCTTT. This encodes CASGVGGEAFF.